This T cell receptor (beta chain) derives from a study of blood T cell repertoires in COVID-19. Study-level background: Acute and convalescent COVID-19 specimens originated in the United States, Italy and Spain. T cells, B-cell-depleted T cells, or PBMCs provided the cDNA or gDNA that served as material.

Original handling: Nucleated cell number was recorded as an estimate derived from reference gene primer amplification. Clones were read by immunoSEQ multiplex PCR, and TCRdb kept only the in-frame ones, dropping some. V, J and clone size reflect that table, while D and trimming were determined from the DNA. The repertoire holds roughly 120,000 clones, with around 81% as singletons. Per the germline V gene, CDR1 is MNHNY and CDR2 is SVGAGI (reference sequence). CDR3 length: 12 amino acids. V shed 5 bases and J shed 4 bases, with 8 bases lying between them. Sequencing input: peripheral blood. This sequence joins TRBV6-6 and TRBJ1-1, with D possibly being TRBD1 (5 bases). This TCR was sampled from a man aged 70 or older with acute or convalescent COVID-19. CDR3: CASSDRATEAFF. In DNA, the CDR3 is TGTGCCAGCAGTGACAGAGCCACTGAAGCTTTCTTT.